Below, 7 T cell receptor beta chains from the same sample are listed, as sequenced in a study of T cells in Graves' hyperthyroidism and ophthalmopathy. TCR beta CDR3 sequences were amplified from RNA transcripts. In the first-round RT-PCR of the TCR CDR3, the HTBI primer set was used. MiXCR was run by TCRdb on the multiplex PCR reads, yielding one entry per CDR3 protein. The profile shows hundreds of thousands of distinct CDR3 sequences, about 15% of them singletons. The sequencing sample was made of blood. These TCRs come from a woman under 30 with Graves' hyperthyroidism.

This clonotype was seen ten or more times. The V call is TRBV11-2, the J call TRBJ1-1; no firm D call. V was cut by 4 bases and J by 3 bases, with 9 bases left in between. The CDR3 extends over 13 amino acids. Germline CDR1 SGHAT, CDR2 FQNNGV. CDR3 bases: TGTGCCAGCAGCTCCGGTTGGGACACTGAAGCTTTCTTT. Residues: CASSSGWDTEAFF.

The CDR3, as DNA: TGCGCCAGCAGCGGGACGGGACAGGGGTTGAACGAGCAGTACTTC. This sequence encodes CASSGTGQGLNEQYF. The chain links TRBV5-1 to TRBJ2-7; 10 positions agree with TRBD1. The CDR3 loop spans 15 amino acids. The V gene end was trimmed by 4 bases and the J gene end by 5 bases; junction bases not matched to a gene: 9. CDR1 is SGHRS, CDR2 YFSETQ, per germline.

V and J are TRBV20-1 and TRBJ1-2; D unresolved. The CDR3 covers 13 residues. Germline lookup yields CDR1 DFQATT and CDR2 SNEGSKA (reference sequence). Trimming shortened V by 3 bases and J by 4 bases, and 12 bases separated the two germline ends. The CDR3 sequence is CSASPPDSYGYTF. Here the CDR3 DNA reads TGCAGTGCTAGTCCCCCCGATAGCTATGGCTACACCTTC.

This sequence joins TRBV6-2 or TRBV6-3 and TRBJ1-4; 7 bases map to TRBD1. The CDR3 spans 17 residues. Unmatched junction bases numbered 6, after V lost 0 bases and J lost 2 bases. CDR1 MNHEY and CDR2 SVGEGT come from the germline V gene. The CDR3 is CASSYSSNRGTNEKLFF. The CDR3, as DNA: TGTGCCAGCAGTTACTCATCGAACAGGGGTACTAATGAAAAACTGTTTTTT.

For this clonotype: A much larger clone sits a single nucleotide away, making a read error possible. The gene calls are TRBV2 and TRBJ2-1; D remains unclear. Germline loops: CDR1 SNHLY, CDR2 FYNNEI. The CDR3 consists of 13 residues. The CDR3 spells CASTKSSCNEQFF. The CDR3 coding sequence is TGTGCCAGCACAAAGTCCTCCTGCAATGAGCAGTTCTTC.

This clonotype showed up just a few times. The rearrangement joins TRBV5-1 to TRBJ2-1; 8 bases align to TRBD2. The germline V gene has CDR1 SGHRS and CDR2 YFSETQ. V lost 5 bases, J lost 5 bases, and 12 bases stayed unmatched. The CDR3 spans 16 residues. The CDR3 coding sequence is TGCGCCAGCAGACCCACTCCGGGACTAGGGAACAATGAGCAGTTCTTC. This encodes CASRPTPGLGNNEQFF.

This clonotype was counted ten times or more. The rearrangement uses TRBV20-1 and TRBJ2-5, with D possibly matching TRBD2 (5 bases). Germline V gene data show CDR1 as DFQATT and CDR2 as SNEGSKA (reference sequence). The CDR3 is made up of 13 amino acids. Trimming cost V 7 bases and J 5 bases, with 17 bases left between them. The CDR3 loop reads CSVEGPGSETQYF. CDR3 nucleotide sequence: TGCAGTGTCGAAGGCCCGGGGAGTGAGACCCAGTACTTC.